This T cell receptor beta chain comes out of a study of OX40 agonist ivuxolimab in advanced cancers. Profiling relied on immunoSEQ multiplex PCR, and the TCRdb table lists in-frame clones only, not all of them. The sample has fewer than 15,000 clones; about 87% are singletons. J was trimmed by 3 bases and V by 6 bases; bases with no gene match: 6. This CDR3 is built from 16 residues. The receptor was isolated from an adult with an advanced solid tumor such as melanoma, head and neck, liver or kidney cancer. Material: CD4+ or CD8+ T cells sorted from blood, obtained in a trial of the OX40 agonist ivuxolimab. The rearrangement uses TRBV23-1 and TRBJ2-1; 12 nucleotides match TRBD2. TRBV23-1 is an ORF, with its function uncertain. The CDR3 here is CASRPRTSGNYNEQFF. The CDR3 nucleotides are TGCGCCAGCAGACCCCGGACTAGCGGGAACTACAATGAGCAGTTCTTC.